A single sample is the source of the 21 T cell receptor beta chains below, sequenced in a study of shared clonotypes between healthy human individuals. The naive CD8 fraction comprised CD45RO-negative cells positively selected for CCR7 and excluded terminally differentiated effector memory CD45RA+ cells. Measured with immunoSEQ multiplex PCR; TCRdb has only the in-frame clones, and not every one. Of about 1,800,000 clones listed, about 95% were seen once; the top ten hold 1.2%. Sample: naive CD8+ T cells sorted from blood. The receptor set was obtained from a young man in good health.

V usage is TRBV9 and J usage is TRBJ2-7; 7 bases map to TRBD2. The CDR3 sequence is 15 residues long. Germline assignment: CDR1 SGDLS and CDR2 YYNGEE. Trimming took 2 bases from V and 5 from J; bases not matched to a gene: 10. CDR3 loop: CASSVGLAEFDEQYF. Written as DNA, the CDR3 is TGTGCCAGCAGCGTTGGTCTAGCGGAATTCGACGAGCAGTACTTC. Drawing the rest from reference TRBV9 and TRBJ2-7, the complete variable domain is DSGVTQTPKHLITATGQRVTLRCSPRSGDLSVYWYQQSLDQGLQFLIQYYNGEERAKGNILERFSAQQFPDLHSELNLSSLELGDSALYFCASSVGLAEFDEQYFGPGTRLTVT.

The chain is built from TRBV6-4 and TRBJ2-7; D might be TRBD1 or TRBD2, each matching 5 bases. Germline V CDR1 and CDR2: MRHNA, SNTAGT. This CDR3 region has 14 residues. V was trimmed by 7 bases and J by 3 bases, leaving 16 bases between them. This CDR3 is CASTEGTADYEQYF. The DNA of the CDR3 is TGTGCCAGCACGGAAGGGACGGCCGACTACGAGCAGTACTTC.

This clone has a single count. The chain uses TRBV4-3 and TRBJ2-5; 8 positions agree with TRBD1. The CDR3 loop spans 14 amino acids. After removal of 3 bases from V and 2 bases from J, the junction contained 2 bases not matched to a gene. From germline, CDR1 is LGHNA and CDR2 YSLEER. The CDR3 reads CASSQGTGQETQYF. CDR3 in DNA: TGCGCCAGCAGCCAGGGGACAGGACAAGAGACCCAGTACTTC.

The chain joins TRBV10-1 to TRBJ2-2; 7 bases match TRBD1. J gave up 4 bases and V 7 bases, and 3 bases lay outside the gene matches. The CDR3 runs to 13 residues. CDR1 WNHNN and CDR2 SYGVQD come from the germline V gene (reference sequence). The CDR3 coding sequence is TGCGCCAGCATGGGACAGTCCACCGGGGAGCTGTTTTTT. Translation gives CASMGQSTGELFF.

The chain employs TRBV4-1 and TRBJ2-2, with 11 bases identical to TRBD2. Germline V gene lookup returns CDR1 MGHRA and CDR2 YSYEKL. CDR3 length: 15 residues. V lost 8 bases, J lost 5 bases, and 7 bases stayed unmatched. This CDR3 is CASGGSGRATGELFF. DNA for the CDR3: TGCGCCAGCGGGGGTAGCGGGAGGGCAACCGGGGAGCTGTTTTTT.

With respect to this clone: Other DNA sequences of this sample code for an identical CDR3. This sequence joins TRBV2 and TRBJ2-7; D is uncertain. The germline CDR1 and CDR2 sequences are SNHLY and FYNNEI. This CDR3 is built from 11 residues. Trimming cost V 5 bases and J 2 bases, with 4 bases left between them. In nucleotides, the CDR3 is TGTGCCAGCAGTTTAACCTACGAGCAGTACTTC. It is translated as CASSLTYEQYF.

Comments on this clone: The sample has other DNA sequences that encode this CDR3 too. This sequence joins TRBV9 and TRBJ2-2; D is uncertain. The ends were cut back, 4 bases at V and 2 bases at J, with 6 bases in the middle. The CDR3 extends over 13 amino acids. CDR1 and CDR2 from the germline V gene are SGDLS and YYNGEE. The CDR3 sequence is CASSSTNTGELFF. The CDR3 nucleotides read TGTGCCAGCAGCTCCACAAACACCGGGGAGCTGTTTTTT.

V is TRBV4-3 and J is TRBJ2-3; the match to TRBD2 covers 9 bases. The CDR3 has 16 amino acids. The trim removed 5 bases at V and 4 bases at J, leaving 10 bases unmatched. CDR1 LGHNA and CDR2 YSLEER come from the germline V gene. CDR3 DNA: TGCGCCAGCAGCGCCGCCGGGACTAGCTTTTCAGATACGCAGTATTTT. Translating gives CASSAAGTSFSDTQYF.

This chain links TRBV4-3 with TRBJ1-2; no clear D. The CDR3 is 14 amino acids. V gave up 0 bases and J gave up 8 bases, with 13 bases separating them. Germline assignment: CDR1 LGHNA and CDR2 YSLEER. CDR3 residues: CASSQEREAGGYTF. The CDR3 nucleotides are TGCGCCAGCAGCCAAGAGAGGGAGGCGGGGGGCTACACCTTC.

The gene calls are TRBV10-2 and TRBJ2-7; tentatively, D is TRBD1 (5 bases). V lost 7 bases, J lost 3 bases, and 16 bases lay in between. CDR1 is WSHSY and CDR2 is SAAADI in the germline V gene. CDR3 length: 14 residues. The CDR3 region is CASTPGRRGYEQYF. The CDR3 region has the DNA TGCGCCAGCACCCCGGGCAGAAGGGGCTACGAGCAGTACTTC.

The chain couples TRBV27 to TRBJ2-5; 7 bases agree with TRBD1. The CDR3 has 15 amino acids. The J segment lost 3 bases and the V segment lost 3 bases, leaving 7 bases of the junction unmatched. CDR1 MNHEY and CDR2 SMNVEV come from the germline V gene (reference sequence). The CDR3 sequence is CASSFQAQGKETQYF. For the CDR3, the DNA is TGTGCCAGCAGTTTTCAGGCACAGGGGAAAGAGACCCAGTACTTC.

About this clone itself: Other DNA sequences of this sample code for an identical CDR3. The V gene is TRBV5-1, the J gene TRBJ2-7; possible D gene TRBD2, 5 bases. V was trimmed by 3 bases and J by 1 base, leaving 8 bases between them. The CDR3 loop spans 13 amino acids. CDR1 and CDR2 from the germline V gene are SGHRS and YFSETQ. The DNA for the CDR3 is TGCGCCAGCAGCTCTACGGGGTCCTACGAGCAGTACTTC. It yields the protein CASSSTGSYEQYF.

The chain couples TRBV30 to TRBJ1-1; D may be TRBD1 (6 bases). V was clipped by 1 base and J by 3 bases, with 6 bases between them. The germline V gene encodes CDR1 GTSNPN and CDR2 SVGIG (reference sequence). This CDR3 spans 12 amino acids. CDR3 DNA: TGTGCCTGGAGTGCAGGGGACACTGAAGCTTTCTTT. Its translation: CAWSAGDTEAFF.

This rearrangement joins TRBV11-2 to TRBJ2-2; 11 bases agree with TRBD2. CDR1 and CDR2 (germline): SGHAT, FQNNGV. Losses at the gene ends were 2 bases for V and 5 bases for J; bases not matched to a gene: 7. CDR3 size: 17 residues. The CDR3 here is CASSLIYGLAGTGELFF. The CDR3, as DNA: TGTGCCAGCAGCTTAATTTACGGACTAGCGGGTACCGGGGAGCTGTTTTTT.

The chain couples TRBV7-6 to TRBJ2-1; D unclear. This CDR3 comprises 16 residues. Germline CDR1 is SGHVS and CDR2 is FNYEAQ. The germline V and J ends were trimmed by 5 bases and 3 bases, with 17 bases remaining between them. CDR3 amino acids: CASSPGPGHSYNEQFF. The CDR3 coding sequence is TGTGCCAGCAGCCCTGGTCCGGGCCACAGCTACAATGAGCAGTTCTTC.

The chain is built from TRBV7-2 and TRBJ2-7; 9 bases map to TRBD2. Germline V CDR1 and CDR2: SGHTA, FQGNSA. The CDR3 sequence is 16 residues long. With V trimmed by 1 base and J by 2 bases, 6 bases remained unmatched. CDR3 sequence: CASSLGGGEVTYEQYF. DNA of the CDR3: TGTGCCAGCAGCTTAGGCGGGGGGGAAGTAACCTACGAGCAGTACTTC. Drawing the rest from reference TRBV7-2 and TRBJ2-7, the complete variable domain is GAGVSQSPSNKVTEKGKDVELRCDPISGHTALYWYRQSLGQGLEFLIYFQGNSAPDKSGLPSDRFSAERTGGSVSTLTIQRTQQEDSAVYLCASSLGGGEVTYEQYFGPGTRLTVT.

CDR3 in amino acids: CASSLWRAGDNLNYGYTF. The CDR3 bases are TGTGCCAGTAGTCTCTGGAGGGCCGGCGACAACCTTAACTATGGCTACACCTTC. The chain carries TRBV19 and TRBJ1-2; no reliable D call. Germline loops: CDR1 LNHDA, CDR2 SQIVND (reference sequence). V gave up 5 bases and J gave up 1 base, with 23 bases separating them. CDR3 length: 18 amino acids.

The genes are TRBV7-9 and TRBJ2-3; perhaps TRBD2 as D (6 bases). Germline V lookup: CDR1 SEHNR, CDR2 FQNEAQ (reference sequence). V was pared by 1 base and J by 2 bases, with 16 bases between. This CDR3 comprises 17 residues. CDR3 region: CASSLEVPGLYTDTQYF. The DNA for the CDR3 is TGTGCCAGCAGCTTAGAAGTACCGGGACTTTACACAGATACGCAGTATTTT. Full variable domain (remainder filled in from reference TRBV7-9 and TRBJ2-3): DTGVSQNPRHKITKRGQNVTFRCDPISEHNRLYWYRQTLGQGPEFLTYFQNEAQLEKSRLLSDRFSAERPKGSFSTLEIQRTEQGDSAMYLCASSLEVPGLYTDTQYFGPGTRLTVL.

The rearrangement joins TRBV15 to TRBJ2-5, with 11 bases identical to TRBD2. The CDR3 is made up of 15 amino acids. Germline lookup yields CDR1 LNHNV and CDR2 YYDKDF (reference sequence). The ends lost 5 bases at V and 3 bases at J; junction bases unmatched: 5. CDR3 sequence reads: CATSSSTSGEETQYF. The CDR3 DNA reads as TGTGCCACCAGCTCCTCGACTAGCGGGGAAGAGACCCAGTACTTC.

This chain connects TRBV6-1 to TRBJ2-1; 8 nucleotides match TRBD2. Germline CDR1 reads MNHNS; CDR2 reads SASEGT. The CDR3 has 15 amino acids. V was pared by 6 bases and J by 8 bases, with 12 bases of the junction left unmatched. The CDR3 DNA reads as TGTGCCAGCAGCGAGGGGGGACTAGGCTCCCATGAGCAGTTCTTC. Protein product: CASSEGGLGSHEQFF.

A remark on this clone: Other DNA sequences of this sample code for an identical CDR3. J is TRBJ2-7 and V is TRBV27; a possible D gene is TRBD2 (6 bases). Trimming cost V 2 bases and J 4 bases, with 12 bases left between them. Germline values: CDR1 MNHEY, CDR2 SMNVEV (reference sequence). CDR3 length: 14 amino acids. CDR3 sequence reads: CASSLAGPAYEQYF. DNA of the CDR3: TGTGCCAGCAGTTTAGCGGGACCCGCTTACGAGCAGTACTTC.